This entry concerns a single T cell receptor (beta chain). Its antigen is not known. This record belongs to a study of T cell responses to AZD1222 COVID-19 vaccine. Broader study findings: Recipients of two AZD1222 doses showed rising Spike-specific TCR breadth and depth. At baseline, just five to seven AZD1222 recipients tested seropositive. Donors were chiefly white British, with a greater number of females, and clonal diversity was perhaps underestimated. Spike was spanned by vaccine-associated CD4 TCRs, which were dominant at 160-218 and 743-854.

Sequencing was performed with immunoSEQ multiplex PCR; in TCRdb, only in-frame clones are kept and a portion is missing. The repertoire holds approximately 100,000 clones, with 90% as singletons. The V and J ends lost 2 bases and 10 bases respectively, with 11 bases between them. Germline CDR1 is SGHTA and CDR2 is FQGNSA. This CDR3 has 12 amino acids. This receptor was obtained from an adult in good health. The specimen was peripheral blood, collected on day 0 of AZD1222 vaccination. This chain uses TRBV7-2 with TRBJ1-1; D call uncertain. Here the CDR3 reads CASSLNSGGAFF. The CDR3 region has the DNA TGTGCCAGCAGCTTAAATTCGGGAGGAGCTTTCTTT.